Following are 30 T cell receptor beta chains from one sample sequenced in a study of CD8+ T cells in alopecia areata. RNA was extracted and reverse transcribed into cDNA as the sequencing template. Sequencing was performed with immunoSEQ multiplex PCR; in TCRdb, only in-frame clones are kept and a portion is missing. Counted here are approximately 180,000 clones, around 71% occurring once; the ten biggest clones make up over 10%. Sequenced material: CD8+ T cells sorted from blood, taken at week 0. The receptors stem from a human donor with alopecia areata.

The table lists this clone with a few counts. Other DNA sequences in this specimen translate into the identical CDR3. The chain joins TRBV29-1 to TRBJ2-7; maybe TRBD1 (5 bases). Looked up from germline, CDR1 is SQVTM and CDR2 is ANQGSEA. This CDR3 contains 13 residues. V was shortened by 3 bases and J by 3 bases, with 12 bases between the two germline ends. The CDR3, as DNA: TGCAGCGTTGAGGGCAGGGAAGGCTACGAGCAGTACTTC. Its protein product is CSVEGREGYEQYF.

This clone was counted only a few times. The CDR3 DNA follows: TGTGCCAGTAGGATCAGCCGGGACAGCCCCTACGAGCAGTACTTC. Translating it yields CASRISRDSPYEQYF. The V gene is TRBV19, the J gene TRBJ2-7; TRBD1 aligns across 7 bases. Germline trimming cut 6 bases from V and 2 bases from J; bases unmatched to any gene: 10. This CDR3 has 15 amino acids. Germline loops: CDR1 LNHDA, CDR2 SQIVND (reference sequence).

The chain employs TRBV30 and TRBJ2-3; D is unclear. Trimming took off 2 bases at V and 1 base at J, with 13 bases between the two ends. This CDR3 has 15 residues. Germline CDR1 and CDR2: GTSNPN and SVGIG (reference sequence). CDR3 residues: CAWSPDPSGTDTQYF. CDR3 coding DNA: TGTGCCTGGAGTCCCGACCCGTCGGGCACAGATACGCAGTATTTT. The whole variable domain, filled in from reference TRBV30 and TRBJ2-3, reads SQTIHQWPATLVQPVGSPLSLECTVEGTSNPNLYWYRQAAGRGLQLLFYSVGIGQISSEVPQNLSASRPQDRQFILSSKKLLLSDSGFYLCAWSPDPSGTDTQYFGPGTRLTVL.

This clone occurred once. CDR3 nucleotides: TGTGCCATCAGTGAGGTGAAAATTAATTCACCCCTCCACTTT. It codes for CAISEVKINSPLHF. The rearrangement links TRBV10-3 to TRBJ1-6; D unresolved. The CDR3 spans 14 residues. CDR1 and CDR2 (germline): ENHRY, SYGVKD. The ends were cut back, 2 bases at V and 6 bases at J, with 8 bases in the middle.

The genes are TRBV6-5 and TRBJ1-6; TRBD1 is a possible D gene (6 bases). The CDR3 has 13 residues. With 3 bases removed from V and 13 bases from J, the gap between germline ends came to 13 bases. Germline loops: CDR1 MNHEY, CDR2 SVGAGI. The CDR3 region has the DNA TGTGCCAGCAGTTATGGGGGGCTTGGGCCCCTCCACTTT. The encoded protein is CASSYGGLGPLHF.

The chain carries TRBV30 and TRBJ2-7; TRBD1 agrees at 7 bases. In germline, CDR1 is GTSNPN, CDR2 SVGIG (reference sequence). With V trimmed by 5 bases and J by 0 bases, 10 bases remained unmatched. This CDR3 comprises 15 residues. The CDR3: CAWEKVGQFSYEQYF. CDR3 DNA sequence: TGTGCCTGGGAAAAGGTGGGACAGTTCTCCTACGAGCAGTACTTC.

The rearrangement links TRBV19 to TRBJ2-1; 8 nucleotides line up with TRBD2. Germline values: CDR1 LNHDA, CDR2 SQIVND (reference sequence). The CDR3 consists of 14 residues. V lost 5 bases and J lost 9; bases outside the gene matches: 9. The CDR3 region is CASSGRGVLGEQFF. DNA of the CDR3: TGTGCCAGTAGTGGGCGGGGGGTCTTGGGTGAGCAGTTCTTC.

The chain couples TRBV5-6 to TRBJ2-7, with D possibly being TRBD1 (6 bases). This CDR3 has 17 residues. Trimming stripped 0 bases from V and 0 bases from J, with 16 bases between. Germline CDR1 is SGHDT and CDR2 is YYEEEE. This CDR3 reads CASSLAAQGPSSYEQYF. CDR3 nucleotide sequence: TGTGCCAGCAGCTTGGCAGCACAGGGTCCCAGCTCCTACGAGCAGTACTTC.

The V and J genes are TRBV29-1 and TRBJ2-5; 7 nucleotides match TRBD1. The end of the DNA aligns better with TRBJ2-7, so the J call may be wrong. From germline, CDR1 is SQVTM and CDR2 ANQGSEA. This CDR3 has 12 amino acids. The CDR3 spells CSVPGQAYEQYF. Here the CDR3 DNA reads TGCAGCGTACCCGGACAGGCTTACGAGCAGTACTTC.

This clone was seen a few times. The chain is built from TRBV4-1 and TRBJ2-7; 8 nucleotides align to TRBD2. Germline CDR1 MGHRA, CDR2 YSYEKL. The CDR3 is 16 residues long. V shed 1 base and J 6 bases; nucleotides not matched to a gene: 11. The DNA for the CDR3 is TGCGCCAGCAGCCAAGGGGTGAGGGAGCGGGGGAGCGAGCAGTACTTC. This translates into CASSQGVRERGSEQYF.

This clone was counted a few times. CDR3 residues: CAYQGANYGYTF. The CDR3 nucleotides read TGTGCCTACCAGGGAGCTAACTATGGCTACACCTTC. The chain has TRBV30 and TRBJ1-2; TRBD1 might be the D (5 bases). The germline V gene has CDR1 GTSNPN and CDR2 SVGIG (reference sequence). There are 12 residues in the CDR3. V lost 7 bases to trimming and J lost 0 bases, with 9 bases between them.

V gene TRBV29-1 combines with J gene TRBJ1-1; D is unclear. V lost 7 bases to trimming and J lost 1 base, with 4 bases between them. The CDR3 has 10 amino acids. CDR1 and CDR2 from the germline V gene are SQVTM and ANQGSEA. The CDR3 sequence is CSDRNTEAFF. The CDR3 DNA is TGCAGCGACAGGAACACTGAAGCTTTCTTT.

This clone was found a few times. J is TRBJ2-7 and V is TRBV2; 7 bases align to TRBD1. Trimming cost V 7 bases and J 9 bases; bases outside gene matches: 6. This CDR3 is built from 11 residues. CDR1 is SNHLY and CDR2 is FYNNEI in the germline V gene. The CDR3 spells CASIDRAGQYF. The DNA of the CDR3 is TGTGCCAGCATCGACAGGGCCGGGCAGTACTTC. The variable domain in full, completed from reference TRBV2 and TRBJ2-7, reads EPEVTQTPSHQVTQMGQEVILRCVPISNHLYFYWYRQILGQKVEFLVSFYNNEISEKSEIFDDQFSVERPDGSNFTLKIRSTKLEDSAMYFCASIDRAGQYFGPGTRLTVT.

The J gene is TRBJ2-3, the V gene TRBV13; 14 bases are shared with TRBD2. V was clipped by 5 bases and J by 3 bases; unmatched bases: 10. The CDR3 has 18 residues. The V gene's germline CDR1 is PRHDT and CDR2 FYEKMQ (reference sequence). The CDR3 is CASSPRLAGGSNTDTQYF. In DNA form, the CDR3 reads TGTGCCAGCAGCCCCCGACTAGCGGGGGGGTCCAATACAGATACGCAGTATTTT.

The J gene is TRBJ1-1, the V gene TRBV27; tentatively, D is TRBD1 (5 bases). The V gene's germline CDR1 is MNHEY and CDR2 SMNVEV (reference sequence). The CDR3 is made up of 14 amino acids. Trimming took off 5 bases at V and 8 bases at J, with 18 bases between the two ends. The CDR3 DNA reads as TGTGCCAGCAGTCTGCCTGGGGCCTCCAGAGAAGCTTTCTTT. It translates to CASSLPGASREAFF.

V is TRBV27 and J is TRBJ2-1; TRBD2 aligns across 10 bases. The trim removed 5 bases at V and 6 bases at J, leaving 10 bases unmatched. This CDR3 region has 16 residues. Germline CDR1 is MNHEY and CDR2 is SMNVEV (reference sequence). The CDR3 DNA is TGTGCCAGCAGTAGAAGCGGGGGGGCTTCGGGCAATGAGCAGTTCTTC. Translated, it gives CASSRSGGASGNEQFF.

The chain is built from TRBV27 and TRBJ1-1; tentative D call: TRBD1 (6 bases). The CDR3 is made up of 13 amino acids. V was clipped by 7 bases and J by 5 bases, with 14 bases between them. Germline V CDR1 and CDR2: MNHEY, SMNVEV (reference sequence). The CDR3 nucleotides are TGTGCCAGCATGGGGGCGGAGAAGACTGAAGCTTTCTTT. The encoded protein is CASMGAEKTEAFF.

The chain couples TRBV27 to TRBJ1-1; the D is unclear. The CDR3 is 17 residues long. Per germline, CDR1 MNHEY and CDR2 SMNVEV (reference sequence). Between the trimmed V and J ends, which lost 0 bases and 7 bases, there was a span of 21 bases. The CDR3 reads CASSLSKGVGVDREAFF. The CDR3 DNA follows: TGTGCCAGCAGTTTATCGAAGGGAGTCGGGGTTGACCGTGAAGCTTTCTTT.

This clone was picked up a small number of times. V gene TRBV4-1 combines with J gene TRBJ2-1; no clear D. In germline, CDR1 is MGHRA, CDR2 YSYEKL. The V end lost 4 bases, the J end lost 10 bases, and 8 bases lay between the germline ends. The CDR3 length is 11 residues. The chain's CDR3 is CASSRSREQFF. CDR3 DNA: TGCGCCAGCAGCCGATCGAGAGAGCAGTTCTTC.

The chain has TRBV7-9 and TRBJ1-3, with D uncertain. The V gene's germline CDR1 is SEHNR and CDR2 FQNEAQ (reference sequence). Trimming removed 1 base from V and 2 bases from J, with 3 bases in between. This CDR3 region has 13 residues. CDR3 sequence: CASSLGAGNTIYF. The CDR3 coding sequence is TGTGCCAGCAGCTTAGGTGCTGGAAACACCATATATTTT.

This chain uses TRBV30 with TRBJ2-1, with a weak D call TRBD1 (5 bases). In germline, CDR1 is GTSNPN, CDR2 SVGIG (reference sequence). The CDR3 loop spans 12 amino acids. The ends were cut back, 2 bases at V and 8 bases at J, with 10 bases in the middle. The CDR3 nucleotides read TGTGCCTGGAGTTTCAGGGCCCATGAGCAGTTCTTC. It yields the protein CAWSFRAHEQFF.

This clone was recorded only once. The chain employs TRBV15 and TRBJ1-5; D ambiguous. Trimming removed 5 bases at V and 2 bases at J, with 13 bases between. Germline values: CDR1 LNHNV, CDR2 YYDKDF (reference sequence). The CDR3 is 15 residues long. This CDR3 reads CATSLGGWGNQPQHF. The CDR3 DNA reads TGTGCCACCAGCCTCGGAGGGTGGGGCAATCAGCCCCAGCATTTT.

The rearrangement links TRBV10-3 to TRBJ1-1, with TRBD1 identical over 7 bases. Germline V gives CDR1 ENHRY, CDR2 SYGVKD. Germline trimming cut 6 bases from V and 0 bases from J; bases unmatched to any gene: 4. The CDR3 contains 14 residues. CDR3 nucleotide sequence: TGTGCCATCAGGAGGGGGCTATTGAACACTGAAGCTTTCTTT. Protein sequence: CAIRRGLLNTEAFF.

J is TRBJ2-5 and V is TRBV29-1; 9 nucleotides agree with TRBD1. Losses at the gene ends were 5 bases for V and 5 bases for J; bases not matched to a gene: 6. The CDR3 totals 13 residues. Germline V gene sequence: CDR1 SQVTM, CDR2 ANQGSEA. The CDR3 region is CSVTGGEEETQYF. The CDR3 coding sequence is TGCAGCGTTACAGGGGGCGAAGAGGAGACCCAGTACTTC. Drawing the rest from reference TRBV29-1 and TRBJ2-5, the complete variable domain is SAVISQKPSRDICQRGTSLTIQCQVDSQVTMMFWYRQQPGQSLTLIATANQGSEATYESGFVIDKFPISRPNLTFSTLTVSNMSPEDSSIYLCSVTGGEEETQYFGPGTRLLVL.

This rearrangement joins TRBV30 to TRBJ1-4, with no clear D. The CDR3 is made up of 12 amino acids. Trimming took 2 bases from V and 8 from J, leaving 9 bases between them. Germline CDR1 reads GTSNPN; CDR2 reads SVGIG (reference sequence). CDR3 sequence: CAWSLTGEKLFF. CDR3 nucleotide sequence: TGTGCCTGGAGTCTGACGGGCGAAAAACTGTTTTTT.

The chain has TRBV27 and TRBJ2-1; D may match TRBD1 or TRBD2 (6 bases each). Germline V gene sequence: CDR1 MNHEY, CDR2 SMNVEV (reference sequence). The V end lost 1 base, the J end lost 8 bases, and 12 bases lay between the germline ends. CDR3 length: 14 amino acids. The CDR3, as DNA: TGTGCCAGCAGTTTATGGGGGGCATTCGATGAGCAGTTCTTC. Residues: CASSLWGAFDEQFF.

This clone was seen a single time. J is TRBJ2-2 and V is TRBV6-1; 9 bases map to TRBD1. Germline V gives CDR1 MNHNS, CDR2 SASEGT. The V and J ends lost 6 bases and 0 bases, in that order; junction bases with no gene match: 2. The CDR3 is 15 amino acids. Here the CDR3 DNA reads TGTGCCAGCAGCCGGGACAGGGCGAACACCGGGGAGCTGTTTTTT. Its protein product is CASSRDRANTGELFF.

This rearrangement joins TRBV6-4 to TRBJ1-5; D uncertain. Germline assignment: CDR1 MRHNA and CDR2 SNTAGT. Trimming shortened V by 9 bases and J by 2 bases, and 17 bases separated the two germline ends. This CDR3 comprises 15 residues. The CDR3 nucleotides are TGTGCCAGACTTCGAGGAACCTGGGGCAATCAGCCCCAGCATTTT. The encoded protein is CARLRGTWGNQPQHF.

The rearrangement uses TRBV4-1 and TRBJ1-5, with 7 bases matching TRBD1. The CDR3 loop spans 15 amino acids. CDR1 and CDR2 from the germline V gene are MGHRA and YSYEKL. With 6 bases clipped from V and 0 bases from J, the junction kept 5 bases outside the gene matches. CDR3 sequence (DNA): TGCGCCAGCAGTCAGACAGGGAATAGCAATCAGCCCCAGCATTTT. Encoded protein: CASSQTGNSNQPQHF.

CDR3 sequence reads: CASSYRPGANKNIQYF. CDR3 coding DNA: TGTGCCAGCAGTTACCGTCCGGGGGCAAACAAAAACATTCAGTACTTC. The chain carries TRBV6-5 and TRBJ2-4; D is tentatively TRBD1 or TRBD2 (6 bases each). The ends were cut back, 2 bases at V and 3 bases at J, with 14 bases in the middle. Germline V CDR1 and CDR2: MNHEY, SVGAGI. The CDR3 covers 16 residues.